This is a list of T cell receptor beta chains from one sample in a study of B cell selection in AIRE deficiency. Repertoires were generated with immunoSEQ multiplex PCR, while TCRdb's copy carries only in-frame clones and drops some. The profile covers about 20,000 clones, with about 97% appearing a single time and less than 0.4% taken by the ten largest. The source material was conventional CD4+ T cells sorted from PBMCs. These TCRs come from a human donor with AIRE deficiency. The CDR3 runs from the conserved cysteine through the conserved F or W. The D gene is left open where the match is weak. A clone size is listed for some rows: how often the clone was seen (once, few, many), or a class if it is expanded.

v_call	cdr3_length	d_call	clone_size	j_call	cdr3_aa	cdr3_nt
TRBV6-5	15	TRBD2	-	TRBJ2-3	CASRWTSGDTDTQYF	TGTGCCAGCAGATGGACTAGCGGAGACACAGATACGCAGTATTTT
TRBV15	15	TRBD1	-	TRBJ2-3	CATSPRQGPVDTQYF	TGTGCCACCAGCCCACGACAGGGGCCGGTCGATACGCAGTATTTT
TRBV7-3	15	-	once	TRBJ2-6	CASSSIGSGANVLTF	TGTGCCAGCAGCTCCATCGGGTCTGGGGCCAACGTCCTGACTTTC
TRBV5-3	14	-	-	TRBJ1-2	CASRSSWGLNGYTF	TGTGCCAGCAGGTCGAGTTGGGGGCTCAATGGCTACACCTTC
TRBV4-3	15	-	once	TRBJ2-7	CASSEKGGSDYEQYF	TGCGCCAGCAGCGAAAAAGGGGGGAGTGACTACGAGCAGTACTTC
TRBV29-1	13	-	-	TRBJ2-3	CSGSGVSTDTQYF	TGCAGCGGGAGTGGGGTTAGCACAGATACGCAGTATTTT
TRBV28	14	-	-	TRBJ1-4	CASSTTSTNEKLFF	TGTGCCAGCAGTACGACATCAACTAATGAAAAACTGTTTTTT
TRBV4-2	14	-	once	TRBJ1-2	CASSHTGTDYGYTF	TGTGCCAGCAGCCACACCGGGACGGACTATGGCTACACCTTC
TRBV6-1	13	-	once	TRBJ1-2	CASSESRLYGYTF	TGTGCCAGCAGTGAATCCCGGCTATATGGCTACACCTTC
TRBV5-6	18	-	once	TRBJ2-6	CASSLEWRAYSGANVLTF	TGTGCCAGCAGCTTGGAATGGCGGGCCTACTCTGGGGCCAACGTCCTGACTTTC
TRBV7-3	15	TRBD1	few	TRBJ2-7	CASSSFTGGSYEQYF	TGTGCCAGCTCCTCCTTTACAGGGGGGTCCTACGAGCAGTACTTC
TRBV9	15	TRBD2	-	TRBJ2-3	CASSVGLADPDTQYF	TGTGCCAGCAGCGTAGGGCTAGCGGACCCAGATACGCAGTATTTT
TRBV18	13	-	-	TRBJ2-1	CASSPDFFNEQFF	TGTGCCAGCTCACCGGATTTCTTCAATGAGCAGTTCTTC
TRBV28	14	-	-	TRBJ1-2	CASRLPRQGGGYTF	TGTGCCAGCAGACTCCCTCGCCAGGGCGGGGGCTACACCTTC
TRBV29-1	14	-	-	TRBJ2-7	CSVRRPGVGGEQYF	TGCAGCGTCCGAAGGCCGGGGGTTGGGGGCGAGCAGTACTTC
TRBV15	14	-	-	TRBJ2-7	CATSRDPGPYEQYF	TGCGCCACCAGCAGGGATCCGGGACCCTACGAGCAGTACTTC
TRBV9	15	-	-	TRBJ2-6	CASSVVGAGANVLTF	TGTGCCAGCAGCGTAGTAGGGGCTGGGGCCAACGTCCTGACTTTC